A single count supports the clone carrying this TCR beta chain. Seattle's enrolled individuals joined amid active infection and were then monitored longitudinally. Using immunoSEQ multiplex PCR, the repertoire was profiled, and TCRdb retains in-frame clones only, with some absent. Found here are hundreds of thousands of clones, about 90% of them singletons; the top ten hold around 0.93%. The data stem from a study of blood T cell repertoires in COVID-19. Study-level background: Specimens from acute and convalescent COVID-19 originated in the United States, Italy and Spain. T cells, B-cell-depleted T cells, or PBMCs provided the cDNA or gDNA that served as material.

This CDR3 has 16 residues. With 4 bases clipped from V and 7 bases from J, the junction kept 17 bases outside the gene matches. The germline V gene encodes CDR1 SGHTS and CDR2 YDEGEE. The sample consisted of peripheral blood. The TCR originated in a woman aged 40 to 49 with COVID-19, enrolled during active disease. This sequence joins TRBV5-8 and TRBJ2-7; the match to TRBD1 covers 7 bases. The CDR3 DNA reads as TGTGCCAGCAGCCCAGGGACGGGGCAGGGGGTATGGGAGCAGTACTTC. Its protein is CASSPGTGQGVWEQYF. Based on the CDR3 plus reference TRBV5-8 and TRBJ2-7, the full variable domain is EAGVTQSPTHLIKTRGQQATLRCSPISGHTSVYWYQQALGLGLQFLLWYDEGEERNRGNFPPRFSGRQFPNYSSELNVNALELEDSALYLCASSPGTGQGVWEQYFGPGTRLTVT.